The present entry profiles one T cell receptor (beta chain) with its context. The antigen is unknown. The data were obtained in a study of cytomegalovirus exposure and HLA in healthy donors. Study-wide results and caveats: Later analysis suggested links between common viral pathogens and several top significant clusters.

Primers for the PCR totalled 60 Vbeta and 13 Jbeta. Using immunoSEQ multiplex PCR, the repertoire was profiled, and TCRdb retains in-frame clones only, with some absent. The sample lists about 200,000 clones, almost 80% occurring once. This sequence was found in a male donor in good health and CMV-seronegative. The sample taken for sequencing was PBMCs.

CDR3 sequence: CASSYAGVNQPQHF. In DNA form, the CDR3 reads TGTGCCAGCAGTTACGCGGGCGTCAATCAGCCCCAGCATTTT. The genes are TRBV6-5 and TRBJ1-5; D gene ambiguous. The CDR3 totals 14 residues. Deletions cut 2 bases from V and 3 bases from J, with 8 bases between. Germline CDR1 MNHEY, CDR2 SVGAGI.